This T cell receptor beta chain was recovered during a study of T-cell memory formation after mild COVID-19. With 4 bases removed from V and 5 bases from J, the gap between germline ends came to 18 bases. The CDR3 is 15 amino acids. Germline V gene data show CDR1 as SGHRS and CDR2 as YFSETQ. One entry per CDR3 protein results from TCRdb running MiXCR on the 5' RACE reads. The table has around 370,000 distinct CDR3 sequences, 20% to 25% seen once. Regarding the study as a whole: Contracting CD4+ clones lay largely in CM and EM, with CD8+ ones residing in EMRA.

A remark on this clonotype: The antigen is undetermined.

The rearrangement links TRBV5-1 to TRBJ1-1, with D possibly being TRBD1 (6 bases). The source is an adult woman who had mild COVID-19 (a few samples of this study predate the infection). Cell type and time point are not known. The sequenced sample was PBMCs or a T cell subset sorted from them (not recorded which). This CDR3 is CASSPGDKGGTEAFF. Here the CDR3 DNA reads TGCGCCAGCAGCCCCGGGGACAAGGGGGGAACTGAAGCTTTCTTT.